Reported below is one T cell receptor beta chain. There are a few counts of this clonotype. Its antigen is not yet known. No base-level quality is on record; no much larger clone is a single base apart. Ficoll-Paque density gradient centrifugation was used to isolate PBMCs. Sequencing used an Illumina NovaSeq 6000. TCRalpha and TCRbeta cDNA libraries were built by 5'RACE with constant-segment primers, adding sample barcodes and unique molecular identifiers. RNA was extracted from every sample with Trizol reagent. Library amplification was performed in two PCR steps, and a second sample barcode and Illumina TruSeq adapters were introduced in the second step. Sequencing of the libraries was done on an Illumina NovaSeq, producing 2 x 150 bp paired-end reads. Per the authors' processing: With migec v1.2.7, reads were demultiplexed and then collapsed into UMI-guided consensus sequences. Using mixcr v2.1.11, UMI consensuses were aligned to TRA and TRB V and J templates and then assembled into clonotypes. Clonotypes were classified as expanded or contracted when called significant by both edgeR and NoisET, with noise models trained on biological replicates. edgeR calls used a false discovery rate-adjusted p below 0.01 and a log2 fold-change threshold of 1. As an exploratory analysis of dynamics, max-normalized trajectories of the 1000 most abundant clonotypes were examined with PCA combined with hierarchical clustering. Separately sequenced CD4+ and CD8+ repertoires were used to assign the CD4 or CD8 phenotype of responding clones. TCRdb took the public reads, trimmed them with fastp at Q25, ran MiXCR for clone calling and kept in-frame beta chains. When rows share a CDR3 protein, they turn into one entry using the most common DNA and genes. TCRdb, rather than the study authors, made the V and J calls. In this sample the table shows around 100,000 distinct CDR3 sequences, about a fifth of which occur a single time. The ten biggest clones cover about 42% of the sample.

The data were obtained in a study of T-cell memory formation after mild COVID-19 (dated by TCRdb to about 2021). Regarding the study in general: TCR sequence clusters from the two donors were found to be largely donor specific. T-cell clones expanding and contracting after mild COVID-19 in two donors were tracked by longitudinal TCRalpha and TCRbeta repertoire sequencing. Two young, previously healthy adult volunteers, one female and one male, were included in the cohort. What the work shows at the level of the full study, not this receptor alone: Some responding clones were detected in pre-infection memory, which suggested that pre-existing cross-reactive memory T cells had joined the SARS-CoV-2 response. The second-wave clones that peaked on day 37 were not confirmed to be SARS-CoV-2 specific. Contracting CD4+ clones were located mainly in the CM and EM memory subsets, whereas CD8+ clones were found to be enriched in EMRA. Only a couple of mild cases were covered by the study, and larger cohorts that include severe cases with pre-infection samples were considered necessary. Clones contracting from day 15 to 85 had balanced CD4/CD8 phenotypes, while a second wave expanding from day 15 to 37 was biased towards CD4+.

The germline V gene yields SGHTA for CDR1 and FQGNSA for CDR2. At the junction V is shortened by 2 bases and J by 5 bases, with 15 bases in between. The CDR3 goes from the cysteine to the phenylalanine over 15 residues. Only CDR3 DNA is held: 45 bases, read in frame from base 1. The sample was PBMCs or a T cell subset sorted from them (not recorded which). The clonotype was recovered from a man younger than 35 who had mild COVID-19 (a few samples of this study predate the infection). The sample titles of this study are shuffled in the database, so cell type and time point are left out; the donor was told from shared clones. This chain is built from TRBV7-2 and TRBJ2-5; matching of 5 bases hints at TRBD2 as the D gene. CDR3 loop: CASSLFPGSTETQYF. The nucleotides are TGTGCCAGCAGCTTATTTCCGGGGTCGACGGAGACCCAGTACTTC.